This T cell receptor (beta chain) was observed in a study of long-term antiretroviral therapy in people with HIV. As concerns this clone: The antigen is unknown.

General study findings and limits: ART-treated samples gained diversity yet remained below transplant donor controls.

In germline, CDR1 is MNHEY, CDR2 SVGAGI. J gave up 4 bases and V 6 bases, and 11 bases lay outside the gene matches. The CDR3 extends over 15 amino acids. Assay version v3.0 of immunoSEQ was used, and it was run at survey level. The data were produced by immunoSEQ multiplex PCR, yet TCRdb's version contains in-frame clones alone and is incomplete. The table has under 2,000 clones, just over 85% seen once. The origin of this receptor is a woman aged 45-59 years with HIV. The chain is built from TRBV6-5 and TRBJ2-7; 8 nucleotides align to TRBD2. The specimen was unsorted PBMCs, collected 0.7 years after starting antiretroviral therapy. DNA of the CDR3: TGTGCCAGCAGCCCCGCCGGGGGGGCCGGGTACGAGCAGTACTTC. This codes for CASSPAGGAGYEQYF.